Reported below is one T cell receptor beta chain. The antigen is not known. Amplification used 60 Vbeta primers and 13 Jbeta primers. Clones were sequenced by immunoSEQ multiplex PCR, and TCRdb holds only the in-frame ones, with some missing. The table has about 140,000 clones, 60% to 80% seen once. This entry comes from a study of cytomegalovirus exposure and HLA in healthy donors. This CDR3 region has 13 residues. The V gene lost 3 bases and the J gene lost 1 base, with 4 bases spanning the gap. Germline CDR1 is SGHKS and CDR2 is YYEKEE (reference sequence). The study, taken as a whole, reports: As was reported, the classifier diagnosed cytomegalovirus status with high specificity and sensitivity. In vitro data verified three CMV-associated chains as specific for CMV antigens. TCR beta V- and J-gene trimming was later associated with a missense DCLRE1C variant. Later analysis revealed greater clonal expansion in HLA-associated TCR beta chains than in equally common others.

The chain carries TRBV5-5 and TRBJ2-2; D remains ambiguous. The TCR originated in a female donor in good health and CMV-seronegative. Sequencing was performed on PBMCs. CDR3 region: CASSSGNTGELFF. The CDR3 nucleotides read TGTGCCAGCAGCTCCGGGAACACCGGGGAGCTGTTTTTT.